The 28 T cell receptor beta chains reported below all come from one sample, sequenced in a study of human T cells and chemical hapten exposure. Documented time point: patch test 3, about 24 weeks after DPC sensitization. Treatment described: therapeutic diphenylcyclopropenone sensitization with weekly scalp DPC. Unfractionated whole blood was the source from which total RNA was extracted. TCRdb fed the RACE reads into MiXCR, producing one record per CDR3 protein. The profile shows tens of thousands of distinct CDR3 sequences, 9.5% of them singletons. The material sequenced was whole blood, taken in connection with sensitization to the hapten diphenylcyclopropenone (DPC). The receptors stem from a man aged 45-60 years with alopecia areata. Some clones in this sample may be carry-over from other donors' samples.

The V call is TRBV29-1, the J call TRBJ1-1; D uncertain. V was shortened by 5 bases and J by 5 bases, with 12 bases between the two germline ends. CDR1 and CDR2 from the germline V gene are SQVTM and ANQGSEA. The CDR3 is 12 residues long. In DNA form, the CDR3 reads TGCAGCGTTTGGGGAACACCGACTGAAGCTTTCTTT. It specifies CSVWGTPTEAFF.

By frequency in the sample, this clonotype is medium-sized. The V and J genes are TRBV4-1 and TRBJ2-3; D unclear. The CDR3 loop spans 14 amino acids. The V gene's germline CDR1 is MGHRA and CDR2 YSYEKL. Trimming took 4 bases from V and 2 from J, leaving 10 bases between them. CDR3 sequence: CASSRDRYTDTQYF. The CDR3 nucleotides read TGCGCCAGCAGCCGAGATCGCTACACAGATACGCAGTATTTT.

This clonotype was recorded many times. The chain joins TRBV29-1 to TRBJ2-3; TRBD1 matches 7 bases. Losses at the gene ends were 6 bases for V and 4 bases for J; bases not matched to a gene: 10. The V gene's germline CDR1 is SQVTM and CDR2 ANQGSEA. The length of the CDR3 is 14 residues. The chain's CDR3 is CSVAVRTGPDTQYF. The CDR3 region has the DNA TGCAGCGTGGCGGTAAGGACAGGCCCAGATACGCAGTATTTT.

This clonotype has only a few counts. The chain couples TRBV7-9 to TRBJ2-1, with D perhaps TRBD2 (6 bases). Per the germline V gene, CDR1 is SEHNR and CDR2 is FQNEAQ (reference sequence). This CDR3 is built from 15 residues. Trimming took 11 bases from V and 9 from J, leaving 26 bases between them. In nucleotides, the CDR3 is TGTGCCGTGCAGGTGGCGGGAAAACCGAAGGGTGAGCAGTTCTTC. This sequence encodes CAVQVAGKPKGEQFF. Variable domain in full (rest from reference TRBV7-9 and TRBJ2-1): DTGVSQNPRHKITKRGQNVTFRCDPISEHNRLYWYRQTLGQGPEFLTYFQNEAQLEKSRLLSDRFSAERPKGSFSTLEIQRTEQGDSAMYLCAVQVAGKPKGEQFFGPGTRLTVL.

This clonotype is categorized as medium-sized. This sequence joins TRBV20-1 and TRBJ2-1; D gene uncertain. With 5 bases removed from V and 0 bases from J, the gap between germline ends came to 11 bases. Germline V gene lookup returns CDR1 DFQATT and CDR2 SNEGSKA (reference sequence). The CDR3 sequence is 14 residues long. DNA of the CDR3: TGCAGTGCTTCTGCTCGAAGCTCCTACAATGAGCAGTTCTTC. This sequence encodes CSASARSSYNEQFF.

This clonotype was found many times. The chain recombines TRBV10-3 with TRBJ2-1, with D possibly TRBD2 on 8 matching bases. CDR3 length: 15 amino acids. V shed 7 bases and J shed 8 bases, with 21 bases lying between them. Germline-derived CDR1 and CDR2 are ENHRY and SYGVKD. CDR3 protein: CAIKGGSGSVHEQFF. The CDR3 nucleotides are TGTGCCATCAAAGGGGGCAGCGGGAGTGTCCATGAGCAGTTCTTC.

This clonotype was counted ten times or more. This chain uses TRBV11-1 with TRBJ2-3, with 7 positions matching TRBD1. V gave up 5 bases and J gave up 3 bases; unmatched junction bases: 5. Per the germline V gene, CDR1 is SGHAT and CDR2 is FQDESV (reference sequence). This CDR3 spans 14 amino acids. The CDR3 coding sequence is TGTGCCAGCAGCCAACGACAGGGTACAGATACGCAGTATTTT. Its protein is CASSQRQGTDTQYF.

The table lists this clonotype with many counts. The CDR3 DNA follows: TGCAGCGTCGCCAGAGCAACTAATGAAAAACTGTTTTTT. This encodes CSVARATNEKLFF. The J gene is TRBJ1-4, the V gene TRBV29-1, with no clear D. The V end was cut by 6 bases, the J end by 0 bases, with 8 bases between. The CDR3 runs to 13 residues. In germline, CDR1 is SQVTM, CDR2 ANQGSEA.

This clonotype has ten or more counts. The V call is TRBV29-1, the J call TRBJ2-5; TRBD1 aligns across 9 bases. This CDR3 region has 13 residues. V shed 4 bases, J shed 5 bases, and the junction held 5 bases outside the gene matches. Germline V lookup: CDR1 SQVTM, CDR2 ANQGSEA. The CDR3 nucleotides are TGCAGCGTTGTACAGGGGGCCAGGGAGACCCAGTACTTC. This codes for CSVVQGARETQYF.

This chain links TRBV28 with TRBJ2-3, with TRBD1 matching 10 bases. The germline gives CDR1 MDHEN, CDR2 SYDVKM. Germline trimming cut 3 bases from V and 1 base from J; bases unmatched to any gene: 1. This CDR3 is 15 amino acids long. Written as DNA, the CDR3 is TGTGCCAGCAGTTTTGGGACAGGGGGCACAGATACGCAGTATTTT. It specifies CASSFGTGGTDTQYF.

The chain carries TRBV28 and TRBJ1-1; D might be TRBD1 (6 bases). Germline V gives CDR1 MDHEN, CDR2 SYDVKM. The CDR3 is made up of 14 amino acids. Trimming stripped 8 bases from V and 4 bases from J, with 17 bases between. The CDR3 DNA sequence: TGTGCCAGCCTCGCACAGGGTCGGGTCACTGAAGCTTTCTTT. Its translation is CASLAQGRVTEAFF.

CDR3 sequence reads: CASSTPSINNEKLFF. The DNA of the CDR3 is TGTGCCAGCAGTACCCCGTCGATTAATAATGAAAAACTGTTTTTT. This chain uses TRBV12-3 or TRBV12-4 with TRBJ1-4; no definite D call. CDR3 size: 15 residues. V shed 5 bases and J shed 4 bases, with 14 bases lying between them.

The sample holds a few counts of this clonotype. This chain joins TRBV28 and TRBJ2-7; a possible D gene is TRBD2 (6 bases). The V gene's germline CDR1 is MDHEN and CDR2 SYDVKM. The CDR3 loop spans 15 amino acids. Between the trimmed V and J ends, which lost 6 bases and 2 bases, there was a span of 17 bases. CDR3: CASRRGLGAPYEQYF. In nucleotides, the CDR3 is TGTGCCAGCAGGCGGGGCCTCGGGGCTCCCTACGAGCAGTACTTC.

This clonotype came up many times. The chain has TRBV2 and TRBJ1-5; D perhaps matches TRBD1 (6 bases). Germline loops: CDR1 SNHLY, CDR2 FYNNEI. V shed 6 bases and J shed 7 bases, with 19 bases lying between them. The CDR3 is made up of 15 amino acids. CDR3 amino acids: CASSDLQGSGQPQHF. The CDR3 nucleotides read TGTGCCAGCAGCGACTTACAGGGATCCGGGCAGCCCCAGCATTTT.

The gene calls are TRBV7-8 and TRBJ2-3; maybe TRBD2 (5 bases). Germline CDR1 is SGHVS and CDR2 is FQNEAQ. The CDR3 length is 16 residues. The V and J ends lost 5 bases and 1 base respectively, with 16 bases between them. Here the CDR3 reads CASSPMGRVGTDTQYF. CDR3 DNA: TGTGCCAGCAGCCCAATGGGGAGAGTGGGCACAGATACGCAGTATTTT.

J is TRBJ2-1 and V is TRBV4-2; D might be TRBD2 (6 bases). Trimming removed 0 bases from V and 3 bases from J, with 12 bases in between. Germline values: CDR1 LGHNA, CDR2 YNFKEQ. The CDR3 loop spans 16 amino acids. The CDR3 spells CASSQEASALYNEQFF. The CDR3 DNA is TGTGCCAGCAGCCAAGAAGCTAGCGCCCTCTACAATGAGCAGTTCTTC.

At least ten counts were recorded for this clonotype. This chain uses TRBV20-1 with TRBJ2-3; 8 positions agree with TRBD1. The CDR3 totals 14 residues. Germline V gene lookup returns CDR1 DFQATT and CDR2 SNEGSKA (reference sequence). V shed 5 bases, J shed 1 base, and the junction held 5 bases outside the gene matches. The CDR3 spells CSAPTGAGTDTQYF. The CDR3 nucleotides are TGCAGTGCTCCGACAGGGGCAGGCACAGATACGCAGTATTTT.

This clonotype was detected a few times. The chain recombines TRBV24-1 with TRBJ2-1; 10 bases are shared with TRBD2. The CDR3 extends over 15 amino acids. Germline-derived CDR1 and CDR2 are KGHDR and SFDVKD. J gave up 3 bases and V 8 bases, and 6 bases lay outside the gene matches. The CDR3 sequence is CATISSGRFYNEQFF. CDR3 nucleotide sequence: TGTGCCACCATTTCTAGCGGGAGATTCTACAATGAGCAGTTCTTC.

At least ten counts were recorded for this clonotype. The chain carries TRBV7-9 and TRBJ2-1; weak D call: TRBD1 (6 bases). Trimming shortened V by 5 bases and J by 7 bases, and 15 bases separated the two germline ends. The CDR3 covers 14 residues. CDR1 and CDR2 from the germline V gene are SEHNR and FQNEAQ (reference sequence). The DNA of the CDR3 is TGTGCCAGCAGCCCGTGGGGTCAGGGGAATGAGCAGTTCTTC. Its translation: CASSPWGQGNEQFF.

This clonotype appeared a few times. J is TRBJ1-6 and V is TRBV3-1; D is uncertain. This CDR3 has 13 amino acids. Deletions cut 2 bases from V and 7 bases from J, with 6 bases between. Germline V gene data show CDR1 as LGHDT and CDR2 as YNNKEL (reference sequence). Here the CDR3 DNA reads TGTGCCAGCAGCCAACGGGCAAATTCACCCCTCCACTTT. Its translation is CASSQRANSPLHF.

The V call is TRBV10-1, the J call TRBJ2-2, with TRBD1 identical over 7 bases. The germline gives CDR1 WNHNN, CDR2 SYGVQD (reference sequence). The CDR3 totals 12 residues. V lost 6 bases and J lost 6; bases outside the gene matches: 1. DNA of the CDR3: TGCGCCAGCAGGGGGACAGCCGGGGAGCTGTTTTTT. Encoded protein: CASRGTAGELFF.

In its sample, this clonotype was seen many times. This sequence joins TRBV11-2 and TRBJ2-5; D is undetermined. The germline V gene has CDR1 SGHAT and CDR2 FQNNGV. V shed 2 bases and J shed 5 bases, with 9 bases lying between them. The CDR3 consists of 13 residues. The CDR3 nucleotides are TGTGCCAGCAGCTTAACGGCCTTTGAGACCCAGTACTTC. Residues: CASSLTAFETQYF.

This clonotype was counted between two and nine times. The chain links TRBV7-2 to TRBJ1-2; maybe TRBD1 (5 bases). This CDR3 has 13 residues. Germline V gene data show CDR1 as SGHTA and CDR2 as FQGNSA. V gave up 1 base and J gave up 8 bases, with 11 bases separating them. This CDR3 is CASSLDGGYGYTF. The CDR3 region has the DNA TGTGCCAGCAGCTTAGATGGGGGGTACGGCTACACCTTC.

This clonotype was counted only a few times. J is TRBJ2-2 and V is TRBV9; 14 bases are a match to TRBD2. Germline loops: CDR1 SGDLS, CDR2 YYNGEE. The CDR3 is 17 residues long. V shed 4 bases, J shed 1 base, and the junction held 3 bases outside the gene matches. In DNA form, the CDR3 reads TGTGCCAGCAGCTTAGGACTAGCGGGAGGGAACACCGGGGAGCTGTTTTTT. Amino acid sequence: CASSLGLAGGNTGELFF. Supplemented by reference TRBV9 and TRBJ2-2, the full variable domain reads DSGVTQTPKHLITATGQRVTLRCSPRSGDLSVYWYQQSLDQGLQFLIQYYNGEERAKGNILERFSAQQFPDLHSELNLSSLELGDSALYFCASSLGLAGGNTGELFFGEGSRLTVL.

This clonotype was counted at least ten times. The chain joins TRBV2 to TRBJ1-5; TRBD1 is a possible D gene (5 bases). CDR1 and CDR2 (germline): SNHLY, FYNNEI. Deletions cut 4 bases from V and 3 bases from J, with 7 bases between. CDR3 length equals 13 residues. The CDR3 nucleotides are TGTGCCAGCAGTGTCGGGGCCAATCAGCCCCAGCATTTT. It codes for CASSVGANQPQHF.

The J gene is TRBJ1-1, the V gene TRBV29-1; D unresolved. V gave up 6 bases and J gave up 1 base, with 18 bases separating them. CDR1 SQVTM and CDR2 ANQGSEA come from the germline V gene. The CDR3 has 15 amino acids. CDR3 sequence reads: CSVGMRLTGNTEAFF. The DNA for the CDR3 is TGCAGCGTCGGCATGAGGCTTACCGGGAACACTGAAGCTTTCTTT.

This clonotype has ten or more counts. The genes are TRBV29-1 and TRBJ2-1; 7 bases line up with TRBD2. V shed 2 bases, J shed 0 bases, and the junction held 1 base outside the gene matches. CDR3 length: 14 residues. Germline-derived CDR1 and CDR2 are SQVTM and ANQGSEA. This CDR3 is CSVELAVSYNEQFF. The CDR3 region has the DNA TGCAGCGTTGAACTAGCGGTCTCCTACAATGAGCAGTTCTTC.

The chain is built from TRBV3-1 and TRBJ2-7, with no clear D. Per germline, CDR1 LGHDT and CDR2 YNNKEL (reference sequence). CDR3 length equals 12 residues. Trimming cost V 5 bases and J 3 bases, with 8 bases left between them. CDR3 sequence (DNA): TGTGCCAGCAGCACGCAGCACTACGAGCAGTACTTC. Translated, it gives CASSTQHYEQYF.